These 18 T cell receptor beta chains were all obtained from the same sample, sequenced in a study of blood T cell repertoires in COVID-19. Using immunoSEQ multiplex PCR, the repertoire was profiled, and TCRdb retains in-frame clones only, with some absent. The sample carries a few hundred thousand clones, more than 85% recorded once. Sequenced: peripheral blood. Every receptor here comes from an older woman with active or convalescent COVID-19.

The chain is built from TRBV3-1 (or the pseudogene TRBV3-2) and TRBJ1-3; TRBD1 is a possible D gene (5 bases). The V and J ends lost 0 bases and 4 bases respectively, with 13 bases between them. The CDR3 has 16 amino acids. CDR1 LGHDT and CDR2 YNNKEL come from the germline V gene (reference sequence). The CDR3 protein is CASSQDAPGIGNTIYF. In nucleotides, the CDR3 is TGTGCCAGCAGCCAAGACGCCCCAGGGATCGGAAACACCATATATTTT.

The rearrangement links TRBV5-4 to TRBJ2-5; 9 bases fit TRBD1. Germline CDR1 and CDR2: SGHNT and YYREEE (reference sequence). Trimming at V came to 2 bases and at J to 4 bases, leaving 6 bases not matched to a gene. This CDR3 has 15 amino acids. CDR3 protein: CASSLRTGGGETQYF. CDR3 DNA: TGTGCCAGCAGCTTACGCACAGGGGGCGGAGAGACCCAGTACTTC.

V gene TRBV6-6 combines with J gene TRBJ1-5; tentative D call: TRBD1 (6 bases). Trimming took off 7 bases at V and 3 bases at J, with 13 bases between the two ends. The CDR3 sequence is 14 residues long. Germline-derived CDR1 and CDR2 are MNHNY and SVGAGI (reference sequence). The CDR3 bases are TGTGCCAGCATCCTCAGGGGTAACAATCAGCCCCAGCATTTT. This sequence encodes CASILRGNNQPQHF.

The chain employs TRBV24-1 and TRBJ1-2, with D tentatively TRBD1 (5 bases). CDR1 KGHDR and CDR2 SFDVKD come from the germline V gene. CDR3 length: 16 residues. The ends were cut back, 5 bases at V and 3 bases at J, with 18 bases in the middle. The CDR3 spells CATSVTYPQGDYGYTF. The CDR3 DNA is TGTGCCACCAGTGTTACATACCCACAAGGGGACTATGGCTACACCTTC.

In regard to this clone: This CDR3 is also generated by other DNA sequences in the sample. This chain uses TRBV25-1 with TRBJ1-4, with 9 bases fitting TRBD1. Unmatched junction bases numbered 3, after V lost 3 bases and J lost 7 bases. The CDR3 is 14 residues long. Germline-derived CDR1 and CDR2 are MGHDK and SYGVNS. The CDR3 protein is CASSEGQGGEKLFF. The CDR3 DNA reads TGTGCCAGCAGTGAGGGACAGGGAGGTGAAAAACTGTTTTTT.

The genes are TRBV7-2 and TRBJ2-5; 8 bases match TRBD2. Germline V gene data show CDR1 as SGHTA and CDR2 as FQGNSA. The V and J ends lost 5 bases and 5 bases, in that order; junction bases with no gene match: 19. This CDR3 comprises 18 residues. CDR3 sequence (DNA): TGTGCCAGCAGCCCGTCTGGTAGCGGGGCCTTAGGATTTGAGACCCAGTACTTC. It encodes CASSPSGSGALGFETQYF.

The V and J genes are TRBV10-2 and TRBJ2-7; weak D call: TRBD1 (5 bases). This CDR3 is built from 12 residues. Trimming took off 6 bases at V and 5 bases at J, with 11 bases between the two ends. Germline CDR1 WSHSY, CDR2 SAAADI. CDR3 amino acids: CASSPGIHEQYF. Here the CDR3 DNA reads TGCGCCAGCAGCCCAGGGATCCACGAGCAGTACTTC.

Remarks on this clone: Other DNA sequences in this specimen translate into the identical CDR3. The chain employs TRBV6-5 and TRBJ1-6; TRBD1 might be the D (5 bases). V lost 8 bases to trimming and J lost 4 bases, with 9 bases between them. In germline, CDR1 is MNHEY, CDR2 SVGAGI. The CDR3 sequence is 13 residues long. The DNA of the CDR3 is TGTGCCAGCCGGGGGGGTTATAATTCACCCCTCCACTTT. It specifies CASRGGYNSPLHF.

The chain links TRBV11-3 to TRBJ1-5; no clear D. The CDR3 totals 14 residues. Trimming removed 5 bases from V and 4 bases from J, with 12 bases in between. Per the germline V gene, CDR1 is SGHNT and CDR2 is YENEEA. The CDR3 coding sequence is TGTGCCAGCAGCCCCCGAAGCTTGAATCAGCCCCAGCATTTT. It translates to CASSPRSLNQPQHF.

The CDR3 spells CASSSGPQGLNTEAFF. The CDR3 region has the DNA TGTGCCAGCAGCTCCGGCCCACAGGGTTTGAACACTGAAGCTTTCTTT. The gene calls are TRBV7-8 and TRBJ1-1; tentatively, D is TRBD1 (6 bases). The V end lost 4 bases, the J end lost 0 bases, and 15 bases lay between the germline ends. The length of the CDR3 is 16 residues. Per the germline V gene, CDR1 is SGHVS and CDR2 is FQNEAQ.

This rearrangement joins TRBV5-1 to TRBJ1-6, with D uncertain. Germline V CDR1 and CDR2: SGHRS, YFSETQ. The CDR3 length is 14 residues. V was trimmed by 0 bases and J by 8 bases, leaving 9 bases between them. Written as DNA, the CDR3 is TGCGCCAGCAGCTTGGGACTCGGGGATTCACCCCTCCACTTT. Translation gives CASSLGLGDSPLHF.

The CDR3 loop is CASSQQGQPQETQYF. The DNA for the CDR3 is TGTGCCAGCAGCCAACAGGGACAACCCCAAGAGACCCAGTACTTC. V gene TRBV3-1 (or the pseudogene TRBV3-2) combines with J gene TRBJ2-5, with D perhaps matching TRBD1 (6 bases). Trimming stripped 2 bases from V and 1 base from J, with 11 bases between. The CDR3 has 15 amino acids. Per germline, CDR1 LGHDT and CDR2 YNNKEL (reference sequence).

This sequence joins TRBV5-8 and TRBJ2-3; unclear D gene. The germline V gene has CDR1 SGHTS and CDR2 YDEGEE. Trimming pared 1 base from V and 1 base from J, leaving 7 bases between. This CDR3 has 14 amino acids. DNA for the CDR3: TGTGCCAGCAGCTTGATATCTCGCACAGATACGCAGTATTTT. Its translation: CASSLISRTDTQYF. Based on the CDR3 plus reference TRBV5-8 and TRBJ2-3, the full variable domain is EAGVTQSPTHLIKTRGQQATLRCSPISGHTSVYWYQQALGLGLQFLLWYDEGEERNRGNFPPRFSGRQFPNYSSELNVNALELEDSALYLCASSLISRTDTQYFGPGTRLTVL.

This clone was detected a few times. The chain combines TRBV7-8 with TRBJ1-1; 9 bases are a match to TRBD1. Germline trimming cut 5 bases from V and 1 base from J; bases unmatched to any gene: 2. Germline V gene lookup returns CDR1 SGHVS and CDR2 FQNEAQ. This CDR3 has 14 residues. In DNA, the CDR3 is TGTGCCAGCAGCCCGGGACAGGGGAACACTGAAGCTTTCTTT. Translation: CASSPGQGNTEAFF.

This chain connects TRBV20-1 to TRBJ1-6; D is ambiguous. This CDR3 is built from 15 residues. With 3 bases removed from V and 7 bases from J, the gap between germline ends came to 16 bases. CDR1 and CDR2 from the germline V gene are DFQATT and SNEGSKA (reference sequence). CDR3 bases: TGCAGTGCTAGTGTTCGCGGCCGCAAAAATTCACCCCTCCACTTT. This translates into CSASVRGRKNSPLHF.

The rearrangement links TRBV27 to TRBJ2-5, with TRBD2 matching 12 bases. This CDR3 region has 18 residues. J gave up 3 bases and V 3 bases, and 11 bases lay outside the gene matches. In germline, CDR1 is MNHEY, CDR2 SMNVEV (reference sequence). The CDR3 DNA reads TGTGCCAGCAGTTTCCTGACTAGCGGGAGTATCAACAAAGAGACCCAGTACTTC. Encoded protein: CASSFLTSGSINKETQYF.

The V gene is TRBV29-1, the J gene TRBJ2-1; TRBD2 is a possible D gene (6 bases). The CDR3 totals 13 residues. Trimming stripped 4 bases from V and 7 bases from J, with 14 bases between. Germline V lookup: CDR1 SQVTM, CDR2 ANQGSEA. In DNA form, the CDR3 reads TGCAGCGTTGTGGGGACTCCTTTTAATGAGCAGTTCTTC. It codes for CSVVGTPFNEQFF.

The chain links TRBV29-1 to TRBJ2-1, with D possibly being TRBD2 (5 bases). This CDR3 is built from 14 residues. V lost 2 bases, J lost 3 bases, and 11 bases lay in between. CDR1 is SQVTM, CDR2 ANQGSEA, per germline. This chain's CDR3 is CSVESGENYNEQFF. The CDR3 nucleotides are TGCAGCGTTGAATCCGGGGAAAACTACAATGAGCAGTTCTTC.